This T cell receptor (beta chain) was documented in a study of blood T cell repertoires in COVID-19. Study context: Spain, Italy and the United States supplied samples that represented acute and convalescent COVID-19. Sample material is recorded as cDNA or gDNA derived from T cells, B-cell-depleted T cells, or PBMCs.

Original processing methods: Cell counts per sample came from amplifying reference gene primers. TCRdb keeps only in-frame clones here, not all; method: immunoSEQ multiplex PCR. V and J calls and clone size come straight from that table; D and trimming were deduced from the DNA. The data contain 150,000 to 180,000 clones, 60% to 85% of them seen just once; the ten biggest clones take up 1.5% to 2%. Trimming took 3 bases from V and 4 from J, leaving 10 bases between them. The CDR3 covers 13 residues. Germline CDR1 reads SGHRS; CDR2 reads YFSETQ. The clonotype comes from a man older than 75 with acute or convalescent COVID-19. The material sequenced was peripheral blood. The chain recombines TRBV5-1 with TRBJ1-1; possible D gene TRBD1, 5 bases. The CDR3 DNA reads as TGCGCCAGCAGCTCCAGGGTAACCACTGAAGCTTTCTTT. This encodes CASSSRVTTEAFF. The whole variable domain, remainder taken from reference TRBV5-1 and TRBJ1-1, is KAGVTQTPRYLIKTRGQQVTLSCSPISGHRSVSWYQQTPGQGLQFLFEYFSETQRNKGNFPGRFSGRQFSNSRSEMNVSTLELGDSALYLCASSSRVTTEAFFGQGTRLTVV.